The next 22 T cell receptor beta chains were all read from a single sample in a study of blood T cell repertoires in COVID-19. The method was immunoSEQ multiplex PCR; TCRdb's version includes in-frame clones alone and lacks a portion of them. The sample contains fewer than 200,000 clones, 87% of which appear only once. Sequences were obtained from peripheral blood. Every receptor here comes from a woman in her 70s with COVID-19, enrolled during active disease.

The V call is TRBV21-1, the J call TRBJ2-2; the table's D call of TRBD1 was not tested on the DNA. TRBV21-1 is annotated as a pseudogene. CDR3 length: 19 amino acids. The CDR3 nucleotides are TGTGCCAGCAGCAAAGAACCGGGACCGGGACAGGGGAATCCCGGGGAGCTGTTTTTT. Its protein is CASSKEPGPGQGNPGELFF.

V and J are TRBV5-1 and TRBJ1-3, with D maybe TRBD1 (5 bases). V lost 4 bases, J lost 0 bases, and 8 bases lay in between. Germline V gives CDR1 SGHRS, CDR2 YFSETQ. The CDR3 extends over 14 amino acids. CDR3 region: CASSPDNSGNTIYF. The CDR3 coding sequence is TGCGCCAGCAGCCCGGACAACTCTGGAAACACCATATATTTT.

This clone was found a few times. The V gene is TRBV12-5, the J gene TRBJ1-2; 7 nucleotides agree with TRBD1. CDR1 LGHNT and CDR2 FRNRAP come from the germline V gene. J gave up 6 bases and V 4 bases, and 11 bases lay outside the gene matches. CDR3 size: 15 residues. The CDR3 DNA follows: TGTGCTAGTGGTTCCCTACTGACAGGGATCCATGGCTACACCTTC. This translates into CASGSLLTGIHGYTF.

This clone appeared a single time. The gene calls are TRBV5-1 and TRBJ1-1; 7 bases agree with TRBD1. The V gene end was trimmed by 3 bases and the J gene end by 1 base; junction bases not matched to a gene: 3. The CDR3 length is 14 residues. Germline V lookup: CDR1 SGHRS, CDR2 YFSETQ. CDR3 DNA sequence: TGCGCCAGCAGCTCGCACAGGGGGAACACTGAAGCTTTCTTT. Protein product: CASSSHRGNTEAFF.

This clone was seen once. J is TRBJ2-5 and V is TRBV7-6; 11 bases map to TRBD2. V dropped 5 bases and J dropped 5; count of bases not matched to a gene: 10. Germline assignment: CDR1 SGHVS and CDR2 FNYEAQ. The CDR3 is 16 amino acids. The CDR3 reads CASSLPLAGAGETQYF. CDR3 in DNA: TGTGCCAGCAGCCTACCACTAGCGGGAGCGGGGGAGACCCAGTACTTC.

This clone occurred once. The chain links TRBV7-8 to TRBJ2-2, with 13 bases aligning to TRBD2. Germline V gene data show CDR1 as SGHVS and CDR2 as FQNEAQ. This CDR3 has 17 amino acids. The V segment lost 3 bases and the J segment 5 bases; nucleotides outside the gene matches: 6. CDR3: CASSFPPTSGRTGELFF. The CDR3 DNA follows: TGTGCCAGCAGCTTTCCCCCGACTAGCGGGAGGACCGGGGAGCTGTTTTTT.

This chain uses TRBV10-3 with TRBJ2-1, with 7 bases that match TRBD2. The germline V gene encodes CDR1 ENHRY and CDR2 SYGVKD. The CDR3 loop spans 11 amino acids. With 8 bases clipped from V and 10 bases from J, the junction kept 5 bases outside the gene matches. CDR3 sequence (DNA): TGTGCCATCGGTGGACTAGGCGAGCAGTTCTTC. Amino acids: CAIGGLGEQFF.

The chain has TRBV19 and TRBJ2-2, with TRBD2 identical over 12 bases. CDR1 LNHDA and CDR2 SQIVND come from the germline V gene (reference sequence). The CDR3 consists of 17 residues. After removal of 6 bases from V and 1 base from J, the junction contained 6 bases not matched to a gene. Here the CDR3 reads CASSRTSGKQNTGELFF. The CDR3 DNA follows: TGTGCCAGTAGCCGGACTAGCGGGAAGCAGAACACCGGGGAGCTGTTTTTT.

This clone was picked up one time. The rearrangement joins TRBV5-1 to TRBJ2-5, with TRBD1 matching 7 bases. With 1 base clipped from V and 1 base from J, the junction kept 10 bases outside the gene matches. From germline, CDR1 is SGHRS and CDR2 YFSETQ. The CDR3 is 17 amino acids. CDR3 nucleotides: TGCGCCAGCAGCTTGAACTACAGGGGTACTCTCCAAGAGACCCAGTACTTC. Translating gives CASSLNYRGTLQETQYF.

The chain recombines TRBV9 with TRBJ1-6; 7 bases map to TRBD1. The germline gives CDR1 SGDLS, CDR2 YYNGEE. The CDR3 extends over 17 amino acids. With V trimmed by 4 bases and J by 0 bases, 7 bases remained unmatched. CDR3 amino acids: CASSSQGGGSYNSPLHF. The CDR3 DNA is TGTGCCAGCAGCTCCCAGGGGGGCGGCTCCTATAATTCACCCCTCCACTTT. The whole variable domain, filled in from reference TRBV9 and TRBJ1-6, reads DSGVTQTPKHLITATGQRVTLRCSPRSGDLSVYWYQQSLDQGLQFLIQYYNGEERAKGNILERFSAQQFPDLHSELNLSSLELGDSALYFCASSSQGGGSYNSPLHFGNGTRLTVT.

For this clone: One end of the junction does not line up with germline, which may come from a read error. The chain joins TRBV4-1 to TRBJ2-1; D is perhaps TRBD2 (6 bases). The CDR3 totals 16 residues. CDR1 is MGHRA and CDR2 is YSYEKL in the germline V gene. The CDR3 nucleotides are TGCGCCCGCAGCCGACTCGGAGGGCAGGCCTACAATGAGCAGTTCTTC. This codes for CARSRLGGQAYNEQFF.

The V and J genes are TRBV28 and TRBJ1-6, with D tentatively TRBD1 (6 bases). Germline values: CDR1 MDHEN, CDR2 SYDVKM. The CDR3 length is 14 residues. Trimming shortened V by 8 bases and J by 9 bases, and 17 bases separated the two germline ends. As DNA, the CDR3 is TGTGCCAGCCTATCACAGGGTGAACGTTCACCCCTCCACTTT. It translates to CASLSQGERSPLHF.

The chain couples TRBV6-1 to TRBJ2-7, with D possibly being TRBD1 (5 bases). Trimming shortened V by 0 bases and J by 2 bases, and 26 bases separated the two germline ends. There are 20 residues in the CDR3. From germline, CDR1 is MNHNS and CDR2 SASEGT. CDR3 nucleotides: TGTGCCAGCAGTGAAGCTATAGGACCTCTAGGGGCTATTTCTACCTACGAGCAGTACTTC. This translates into CASSEAIGPLGAISTYEQYF.

Only one count was recorded for this clone. The V gene is TRBV7-8, the J gene TRBJ1-6; TRBD1 is a possible D gene (6 bases). CDR3 size: 15 residues. CDR1 SGHVS and CDR2 FQNEAQ come from the germline V gene. The germline V and J ends were trimmed by 4 bases and 6 bases, with 13 bases remaining between them. DNA of the CDR3: TGTGCCAGCAGCTCCGGGGGGGGGCTTAATTCACCCCTCCACTTT. Translated, it gives CASSSGGGLNSPLHF.

The chain recombines TRBV2 with TRBJ1-3, with a possible D match to TRBD1 (5 bases). CDR1 and CDR2 (germline): SNHLY, FYNNEI. This CDR3 has 15 amino acids. V lost 6 bases and J lost 2, with 14 bases in between. CDR3 sequence (DNA): TGTGCCAGCAGCCGAGGGGAGGGAGCTGGAAACACCATATATTTT. This sequence encodes CASSRGEGAGNTIYF.

The chain joins TRBV29-1 to TRBJ2-2; 11 nucleotides match TRBD2. From germline, CDR1 is SQVTM and CDR2 ANQGSEA. Germline trimming cut 5 bases from V and 1 base from J; bases unmatched to any gene: 9. The CDR3 is made up of 17 amino acids. The CDR3 nucleotides are TGCAGCGTTAGCGCTAGCGGGAGGACTTTGAACACCGGGGAGCTGTTTTTT. Protein product: CSVSASGRTLNTGELFF.

The rearrangement uses TRBV28 and TRBJ1-3; 10 positions match TRBD1. V shed 5 bases and J 6 bases; nucleotides not matched to a gene: 4. From germline, CDR1 is MDHEN and CDR2 SYDVKM. This CDR3 is 14 amino acids long. CDR3 in amino acids: CASSEDRGENTIYF. In DNA, the CDR3 is TGTGCCAGCAGTGAGGACAGGGGGGAAAACACCATATATTTT.

This clone was seen just once. V usage is TRBV6-5 and J usage is TRBJ1-5, with no clear D. The germline V gene encodes CDR1 MNHEY and CDR2 SVGAGI. The CDR3 runs to 12 residues. Trimming removed 4 bases from V and 4 bases from J, with 5 bases in between. The CDR3 sequence: CASSSPNQPQHF. The CDR3 DNA sequence: TGTGCCAGCAGTTCCCCAAATCAGCCCCAGCATTTT.

The rearrangement uses TRBV21-1 and TRBJ1-2; TRBD1 is taken as the D call from the table, unchecked against the DNA. TRBV21-1 is a documented pseudogene. The CDR3 contains 16 residues. In DNA, the CDR3 is TGTGCCAGCAGCAAAAATTCGGACAGGGTGGACTATGGCTACACCTTC. This translates into CASSKNSDRVDYGYTF.

This clone turned up a few times. The chain carries TRBV6-5 and TRBJ1-4, with D possibly matching TRBD1 (6 bases). The CDR3 has 14 amino acids. The V gene's germline CDR1 is MNHEY and CDR2 SVGAGI. V was clipped by 6 bases and J by 3 bases, with 11 bases between them. The DNA of the CDR3 is TGTGCCAGCAGGACAGGATACGCTAATGAAAAACTGTTTTTT. Translation: CASRTGYANEKLFF.

The rearrangement links TRBV30 to TRBJ1-5; a possible D gene is TRBD1 (5 bases). The CDR3 runs to 12 residues. The germline CDR1 and CDR2 sequences are GTSNPN and SVGIG (reference sequence). V was trimmed by 2 bases and J by 5 bases, leaving 7 bases between them. CDR3 loop: CAWSSGYQPQHF. The CDR3 bases are TGTGCCTGGAGTTCAGGGTATCAGCCCCAGCATTTT.

The rearrangement joins TRBV29-1 to TRBJ1-1, with D possibly matching TRBD1 (6 bases). The CDR3 contains 13 residues. Germline V gene lookup returns CDR1 SQVTM and CDR2 ANQGSEA. The V and J ends lost 4 bases and 2 bases respectively, with 11 bases between them. CDR3 coding DNA: TGCAGCGTTGGTCGGGGGGCAAACACTGAAGCTTTCTTT. It specifies CSVGRGANTEAFF. Full variable domain (rest looked up from reference TRBV29-1 and TRBJ1-1): SAVISQKPSRDICQRGTSLTIQCQVDSQVTMMFWYRQQPGQSLTLIATANQGSEATYESGFVIDKFPISRPNLTFSTLTVSNMSPEDSSIYLCSVGRGANTEAFFGQGTRLTVV.